Below are 26 T cell receptor beta chains sequenced from a single sample in a study of blood T cells in healthy people across ages. A second PCR of about 7 to 11 cycles used a sample-barcoded 5' primer and a J-beta primer mix. TCRdb reanalysed the 5' RACE reads using MiXCR and keeps one entry per CDR3 protein. The sample gives 850,000 to 1,300,000 distinct CDR3 sequences, around 43% of which show up once; approximately 17% is in the top ten. Sequenced input: blood. The receptors derive from a woman aged 60-75 years in good health.

The chain employs TRBV20-1 and TRBJ2-7; TRBD2 matches 10 bases. The CDR3 has 13 amino acids. V lost 6 bases, J lost 6 bases, and 8 bases stayed unmatched. Germline loops: CDR1 DFQATT, CDR2 SNEGSKA (reference sequence). CDR3 region: CSATTGLAREQYF. CDR3 coding DNA: TGCAGTGCGACCACGGGACTAGCGCGCGAGCAGTACTTC.

The rearrangement joins TRBV20-1 to TRBJ2-4; D gene uncertain. Gene TRBJ2-5 matches the end of the DNA better, so the J call may be wrong. The CDR3 contains 12 residues. Germline V gene lookup returns CDR1 DFQATT and CDR2 SNEGSKA (reference sequence). The CDR3 here is CSARDLGGTQYF. The CDR3 DNA reads TGCAGTGCTAGAGATCTCGGCGGGACCCAGTACTTC.

The table lists this clonotype with a few counts. The rearrangement links TRBV20-1 to TRBJ1-4; D is unclear. This CDR3 is built from 12 residues. V dropped 3 bases and J dropped 3 bases, with 5 bases sitting between them. Germline V CDR1 and CDR2: DFQATT, SNEGSKA (reference sequence). Here the CDR3 DNA reads TGCAGTGCTAGTCGGGCTAATGAAAAACTGTTTTTT. Its translation: CSASRANEKLFF.

A word on this clonotype: One end of the junction varies from germline; a read error may be responsible. The chain recombines TRBV20-1 with TRBJ2-5; D uncertain. CDR1 DFQATT and CDR2 SNEGSKA come from the germline V gene (reference sequence). CDR3 length: 14 residues. CDR3: CSARDLRQQETQYF. In DNA form, the CDR3 reads TGCAGTGCTAGAGATCTTAGGCAGCAAGAGACCCAGTACTTT.

The chain has TRBV10-3 and TRBJ2-7, with D perhaps matching TRBD2 (5 bases). Germline CDR1 reads ENHRY; CDR2 reads SYGVKD. Trimming removed 5 bases at V and 3 bases at J, with 14 bases between. CDR3 length equals 14 residues. CDR3 sequence: CAISPSSSVYEQYF. The CDR3 coding sequence is TGTGCCATCAGTCCTTCTAGCAGCGTCTACGAGCAGTACTTC.

The V gene is TRBV20-1, the J gene TRBJ2-7; 7 bases agree with TRBD1. Germline V gives CDR1 DFQATT, CDR2 SNEGSKA (reference sequence). The CDR3 contains 15 residues. V was pared by 0 bases and J by 2 bases, with 7 bases of the junction left unmatched. The CDR3 region has the DNA TGCAGTGCTAGAGATGGGGACAGAGGAGCCTACGAGCAGTACTTC. It yields the protein CSARDGDRGAYEQYF.

This clonotype has just a few counts. J is TRBJ2-7 and V is TRBV29-1; D perhaps matches TRBD1 (5 bases). The CDR3 sequence is 13 residues long. V was cut by 7 bases and J by 5 bases, with 18 bases left in between. CDR1 is SQVTM and CDR2 is ANQGSEA in the germline V gene. The CDR3 spells CSAAGAGLHEQYF. CDR3 in DNA: TGCAGCGCCGCTGGGGCAGGGTTGCACGAGCAGTACTTC.

This chain uses TRBV29-1 with TRBJ2-1; a weak D match, TRBD2 (6 bases). Trimming removed 6 bases from V and 0 bases from J, with 15 bases in between. The CDR3 sequence is 15 residues long. Looked up from germline, CDR1 is SQVTM and CDR2 is ANQGSEA. CDR3 bases: TGCAGCGTCGCTGGAGGGAGGAGCTCCTACAATGAGCAGTTCTTC. Protein: CSVAGGRSSYNEQFF.

The chain employs TRBV28 and TRBJ2-1, with TRBD2 matching over 8 bases. Germline CDR1 MDHEN, CDR2 SYDVKM. The V gene end was trimmed by 7 bases and the J gene end by 4 bases; junction bases not matched to a gene: 9. This CDR3 comprises 15 residues. The CDR3 is CASTWRGAIYNEQFF. The CDR3 nucleotides are TGTGCCAGCACCTGGCGGGGGGCGATATACAATGAGCAGTTCTTC.

V usage is TRBV30 and J usage is TRBJ1-1; D ambiguous. V was pared by 3 bases and J by 0 bases, with 8 bases between. This CDR3 has 13 residues. Germline V gives CDR1 GTSNPN, CDR2 SVGIG (reference sequence). The CDR3 is CAWRNTLNTEAFF. The CDR3 DNA is TGTGCCTGGAGGAATACCCTGAACACTGAAGCTTTCTTT.

This clonotype was found a few times. The J gene is TRBJ2-3, the V gene TRBV6-6, with D maybe TRBD1 (6 bases). The CDR3 is 15 amino acids. The V gene's germline CDR1 is MNHNY and CDR2 SVGAGI (reference sequence). V was trimmed by 8 bases and J by 2 bases, leaving 17 bases between them. CDR3: CASLQAQGYTDTQYF. The CDR3 region has the DNA TGTGCCAGCCTTCAGGCCCAGGGGTACACAGATACGCAGTATTTT.

As DNA, the CDR3 is TGCAGTGCTAAGATCCGCGTTGCGGGGGCCCCGAGCTCCTACAATGAGCAGTTCTTC. Its translation: CSAKIRVAGAPSSYNEQFF. V gene TRBV20-1 combines with J gene TRBJ2-1, with D possibly matching TRBD2 (7 bases). The germline V gene encodes CDR1 DFQATT and CDR2 SNEGSKA (reference sequence). The CDR3 runs 19 residues. Trimming removed 4 bases from V and 0 bases from J, with 25 bases in between.

This chain uses TRBV12-3 or TRBV12-4 with TRBJ1-5, with 8 bases that match TRBD1. The ends lost 5 bases at V and 1 base at J; junction bases unmatched: 4. The length of the CDR3 is 15 residues. The CDR3 sequence is CASSPDRVSNQPQHF. The CDR3 region has the DNA TGTGCCAGCAGTCCGGACAGGGTCAGCAATCAGCCCCAGCATTTT.

This clonotype was detected only once. The chain combines TRBV12-3 or TRBV12-4 with TRBJ2-1, with 9 bases aligning to TRBD1. The J segment lost 5 bases and the V segment lost 8 bases, leaving 10 bases of the junction unmatched. This CDR3 comprises 15 residues. CDR3: CASASRDRVNNEQFF. In nucleotides, the CDR3 is TGTGCCAGCGCGAGCCGGGACAGGGTGAACAATGAGCAGTTCTTC.

CDR3 nucleotides: TGTGCCAGCAGCGACCCAACTGGAAACAAAAACATTCAGTACTTC. Protein: CASSDPTGNKNIQYF. The chain employs TRBV6-2 or TRBV6-3 and TRBJ2-4, with no clear D. The CDR3 runs 15 residues. CDR1 is MNHEY, CDR2 SVGEGT, per germline. With 6 bases removed from V and 3 bases from J, the gap between germline ends came to 15 bases.

The chain links TRBV6-1 to TRBJ2-1; 14 bases fit TRBD2. The CDR3 consists of 19 residues. Per germline, CDR1 MNHNS and CDR2 SASEGT. The junction had 16 bases not matched to a gene; V was cut back by 7 bases and J by 5 bases. CDR3 sequence (DNA): TGTGCCAGCAACCTGCGAGGACTAGCGGGAGGCCTACGCGACAATGAGCAGTTCTTC. It codes for CASNLRGLAGGLRDNEQFF.

This chain connects TRBV7-9 to TRBJ2-1, with TRBD2 matching over 9 bases. CDR1 is SEHNR and CDR2 is FQNEAQ in the germline V gene (reference sequence). CDR3 length equals 16 residues. V lost 0 bases, J lost 5 bases, and 5 bases stayed unmatched. The CDR3 loop is CASSLAPSGIHNEQFF. The CDR3, as DNA: TGTGCCAGCAGCTTAGCGCCTAGCGGGATCCACAATGAGCAGTTCTTC.

This clonotype has a handful of counts. The chain carries TRBV29-1 and TRBJ2-7; perhaps TRBD2 as D (6 bases). V gave up 7 bases and J gave up 0 bases, with 16 bases separating them. Germline V gives CDR1 SQVTM, CDR2 ANQGSEA. CDR3 size: 14 residues. Here the CDR3 DNA reads TGCAGCGCGGGCGGGACGGCTAGCTCCTACGAGCAGTACTTC. Protein product: CSAGGTASSYEQYF.

The CDR3 loop is CASSFPANGANVLTF. CDR3 bases: TGTGCCAGCAGTTTTCCAGCGAACGGGGCCAACGTCCTGACTTTC. The V call is TRBV28, the J call TRBJ2-6; D is unclear. Trimming removed 3 bases from V and 4 bases from J, with 10 bases in between. Per the germline V gene, CDR1 is MDHEN and CDR2 is SYDVKM. The CDR3 consists of 15 residues.

The gene calls are TRBV4-2 and TRBJ1-4; 7 nucleotides match TRBD1. The CDR3 extends over 14 amino acids. CDR1 and CDR2 from the germline V gene are LGHNA and YNFKEQ. The V gene end was trimmed by 6 bases and the J gene end by 6 bases; junction bases not matched to a gene: 7. CDR3 amino acids: CASSSTGTYEKLFF. The CDR3 DNA is TGTGCCAGCAGTTCGACAGGGACTTATGAAAAACTGTTTTTT.

The genes are TRBV28 and TRBJ2-3; 7 positions match TRBD1. The length of the CDR3 is 16 residues. V dropped 5 bases and J dropped 2; count of bases not matched to a gene: 10. CDR1 MDHEN and CDR2 SYDVKM come from the germline V gene. The DNA of the CDR3 is TGTGCCAGCAGTACCATACAGGGGATTAACACAGATACGCAGTATTTT. Encoded protein: CASSTIQGINTDTQYF.

In this sample, this clonotype turned up many times. The chain recombines TRBV7-2 with TRBJ2-1; weak D call: TRBD1 (5 bases). The CDR3 is 15 amino acids. CDR1 is SGHTA and CDR2 is FQGNSA in the germline V gene. The ends were cut back, 4 bases at V and 3 bases at J, with 13 bases in the middle. The CDR3 loop reads CASSSPEDNYNEQFF. The CDR3 nucleotides are TGTGCCAGCAGCTCGCCAGAGGACAACTACAATGAGCAGTTCTTC.

The rearrangement uses TRBV10-3 and TRBJ1-2; 7 nucleotides agree with TRBD1. The germline CDR1 and CDR2 sequences are ENHRY and SYGVKD. V was clipped by 4 bases and J by 1 base; unmatched bases: 9. The CDR3 extends over 16 amino acids. This chain's CDR3 is CAISVHGQGDNYGYTF. For the CDR3, the DNA is TGTGCCATCAGTGTCCATGGTCAGGGGGATAACTATGGCTACACCTTC.

This chain links TRBV20-1 with TRBJ2-7; no definite D call. CDR1 is DFQATT, CDR2 SNEGSKA, per germline (reference sequence). This CDR3 region has 15 residues. V lost 6 bases and J lost 0, with 18 bases in between. The CDR3 DNA follows: TGCAGTGCCACGACCCGTGAGTCGACCTCCTACGAGCAGTACTTC. This gives the protein CSATTRESTSYEQYF.

This clonotype was found a few times. The chain is built from TRBV7-9 and TRBJ2-4; D call uncertain. CDR1 SEHNR and CDR2 FQNEAQ come from the germline V gene (reference sequence). The length of the CDR3 is 16 residues. V was pared by 5 bases and J by 7 bases, with 21 bases between. The CDR3: CASSLGHVSVGNIQYF. The CDR3 DNA is TGTGCCAGCAGCCTAGGGCACGTGTCAGTCGGCAACATTCAGTACTTC.

The gene calls are TRBV20-1 and TRBJ2-1; TRBD2 agrees at 7 bases. The CDR3 covers 13 residues. The V segment lost 3 bases and the J segment 9 bases; nucleotides outside the gene matches: 8. The germline V gene has CDR1 DFQATT and CDR2 SNEGSKA (reference sequence). CDR3: CSASVGGSGEQFF. The DNA of the CDR3 is TGCAGTGCTAGTGTGGGCGGGAGCGGTGAGCAGTTCTTC.